Below are 26 T cell receptor beta chains sequenced from a single sample in a study of blood T cells in healthy people across ages. A J-beta primer mix and a sample-barcoded 5' primer were used in a second PCR of roughly 6 to 12 cycles. Each CDR3 protein gets one entry after TCRdb re-called the 5' RACE reads with MiXCR. The sample contains roughly 800,000 distinct CDR3 sequences, roughly 24% of which appear only once. This same sample was also taken into another study, of T cells of mothers and their children.

The sequencing input was blood. These receptors all stem from a boy aged 5-17 years in good health.

This clonotype was observed a few times. The chain couples TRBV6-1 to TRBJ2-7; TRBD2 matches 9 bases. The CDR3 spans 16 residues. Germline values: CDR1 MNHNS, CDR2 SASEGT. The trim removed 0 bases at V and 7 bases at J, leaving 10 bases unmatched. In DNA, the CDR3 is TGTGCCAGCAGTGAAGCGGGTAGCGGGGGATTGAGAGAGCAGTACTTC. Protein: CASSEAGSGGLREQYF.

The genes are TRBV2 and TRBJ2-5, with TRBD2 matching over 9 bases. The DNA end favors TRBJ2-1, so the J call may be wrong. In germline, CDR1 is SNHLY, CDR2 FYNNEI. The CDR3 is 16 residues long. Here the CDR3 DNA reads TGTGCCAGTCTAAGGGGCGCGGGGGGGTTTCCCAATGAGCAGTTCTTC. This translates into CASLRGAGGFPNEQFF.

The sample holds a few counts of this clonotype. This chain connects TRBV6-5 to TRBJ2-5; the match to TRBD2 covers 9 bases. This CDR3 has 15 amino acids. Trimming took 2 bases from V and 6 from J; bases not matched to a gene: 7. Per the germline V gene, CDR1 is MNHEY and CDR2 is SVGAGI. DNA of the CDR3: TGTGCCAGCAGTTACGGGCGGGGGGGCCGGAAGACCCAGTACTTC. This gives the protein CASSYGRGGRKTQYF.

This clonotype was observed a single time. The J gene is TRBJ2-7, the V gene TRBV2, with TRBD1 as a possible D gene (6 bases). The germline CDR1 and CDR2 sequences are SNHLY and FYNNEI. The CDR3 has 14 amino acids. V lost 4 bases, J lost 3 bases, and 13 bases lay in between. CDR3 in DNA: TGTGCCAGCAGTGGTTTGGGGGCCCACTACGAGCAGTACTTC. This sequence encodes CASSGLGAHYEQYF.

The rearrangement links TRBV5-1 to TRBJ2-6; D is perhaps TRBD2 (6 bases). V was pared by 0 bases and J by 0 bases, with 19 bases between. CDR3 length: 20 residues. Germline CDR1 reads SGHRS; CDR2 reads YFSETQ. This CDR3 is CASSLGARRGRSSGANVLTF. CDR3 coding DNA: TGCGCCAGCAGCTTGGGGGCCAGGAGGGGCCGCAGCTCTGGGGCCAACGTCCTGACTTTC.

This chain joins TRBV18 and TRBJ2-3; the match to TRBD1 covers 10 bases. The germline gives CDR1 KGHSH, CDR2 LQKENI. Trimming removed 4 bases from V and 0 bases from J; junction bases left unmatched: 10. The CDR3 is 18 amino acids. CDR3 protein: CASSLTPRTGGSTDTQYF. The CDR3 nucleotides are TGTGCCAGCTCACTAACTCCGCGGACAGGGGGTAGCACAGATACGCAGTATTTT.

This clonotype was found once. The rearrangement links TRBV12-3 or TRBV12-4 to TRBJ1-1; D not resolved. This CDR3 is 12 amino acids long. Trimming shortened V by 3 bases and J by 11 bases, and 13 bases separated the two germline ends. CDR3 protein: CASSFLHSSAFF. The CDR3 region has the DNA TGTGCCAGCAGTTTTCTCCATTCCTCGGCTTTCTTT.

This clonotype turned up a few times. This chain joins TRBV5-1 and TRBJ2-1, with D possibly being TRBD2 (6 bases). The CDR3 is 17 residues long. The germline V and J ends were trimmed by 4 bases and 0 bases, with 17 bases remaining between them. Per the germline V gene, CDR1 is SGHRS and CDR2 is YFSETQ. The CDR3 nucleotides read TGCGCCAGCAGCCCGACCCCGTCTAGCGACTCCTACAATGAGCAGTTCTTC. Amino acids: CASSPTPSSDSYNEQFF.

The gene calls are TRBV5-4 and TRBJ2-1, with D perhaps matching TRBD1 (6 bases). Trimming stripped 6 bases from V and 0 bases from J, with 16 bases between. The CDR3 has 16 residues. CDR1 and CDR2 from the germline V gene are SGHNT and YYREEE (reference sequence). The chain's CDR3 is CASTSGVGSSYNEQFF. The CDR3 DNA follows: TGTGCCAGCACCTCAGGGGTGGGTAGCTCCTACAATGAGCAGTTCTTC.

CDR3 nucleotide sequence: TGCAGCGTGCGGGACACGGTCTCTGGAAACACCATATATTTT. This translates into CSVRDTVSGNTIYF. This chain uses TRBV29-1 with TRBJ1-3, with D tentatively TRBD1 (6 bases). The CDR3 is made up of 14 amino acids. The V end was cut by 6 bases, the J end by 0 bases, with 12 bases between. Germline V gives CDR1 SQVTM, CDR2 ANQGSEA.

The rearrangement links TRBV7-3 to TRBJ2-1, with 7 bases aligning to TRBD1. The CDR3 is 13 amino acids. The ends lost 4 bases at V and 6 bases at J; junction bases unmatched: 3. Germline values: CDR1 SGHTA, CDR2 FQGTGA. CDR3 residues: CASSSTGPNEQFF. In nucleotides, the CDR3 is TGTGCCAGCAGCTCGACAGGGCCCAATGAGCAGTTCTTC.

V and J are TRBV13 and TRBJ2-5; 12 bases map to TRBD2. Judging by the DNA end, TRBJ2-1 fits better; the J call may be wrong. Germline V CDR1 and CDR2: PRHDT, FYEKMQ (reference sequence). The CDR3 runs 15 residues. CDR3: CASSPGASGGDEQFF. Written as DNA, the CDR3 is TGTGCCAGCAGCCCAGGAGCTAGCGGGGGGGATGAGCAGTTCTTC.

This clonotype showed up many times. The chain couples TRBV18 to TRBJ2-7, with TRBD2 as a possible D gene (5 bases). V lost 8 bases to trimming and J lost 2 bases, with 13 bases between them. This CDR3 comprises 13 residues. Per germline, CDR1 KGHSH and CDR2 LQKENI. As DNA, the CDR3 is TGTGCCAGCAGCCCCTCCGGGACCTACGAGCAGTACTTC. Amino acid sequence: CASSPSGTYEQYF. Based on the CDR3 plus reference TRBV18 and TRBJ2-7, the full variable domain is NAGVMQNPRHLVRRRGQEARLRCSPMKGHSHVYWYRQLPEEGLKFMVYLQKENIIDESGMPKERFSAEFPKEGPSILRIQQVVRGDSAAYFCASSPSGTYEQYFGPGTRLTVT.

This clonotype was detected a few times. The chain couples TRBV6-6 to TRBJ2-3, with a weak D call TRBD1 (5 bases). CDR1 and CDR2 from the germline V gene are MNHNY and SVGAGI (reference sequence). V gave up 7 bases and J gave up 3 bases, with 14 bases separating them. This CDR3 is 14 amino acids long. CDR3 in amino acids: CASTFRVRTDTQYF. The DNA of the CDR3 is TGTGCCAGCACCTTCAGGGTCCGGACAGATACGCAGTATTTT.

This clonotype was counted between two and nine times. This chain connects TRBV7-9 to TRBJ2-5, with D hard to call. With the DNA end fitting TRBJ2-1 better, the J assignment may be wrong. The CDR3 is made up of 12 amino acids. The germline V gene has CDR1 SEHNR and CDR2 FQNEAQ (reference sequence). CDR3 in amino acids: CASSLSLYEQFF. CDR3 nucleotides: TGTGCCAGCAGCTTAAGTCTCTATGAGCAGTTCTTC.

A few counts support this clonotype. V and J are TRBV4-2 and TRBJ2-7; tentative D call: TRBD1 (6 bases). V was shortened by 3 bases and J by 0 bases, with 15 bases between the two germline ends. CDR1 and CDR2 (germline): LGHNA, YNFKEQ. The CDR3 contains 16 residues. The CDR3 region is CASSQGIDRSSYEQYF. CDR3 in DNA: TGTGCCAGCAGCCAGGGTATAGACAGGAGCTCCTACGAGCAGTACTTC.

The chain recombines TRBV20-1 with TRBJ1-4; TRBD1 matches 7 bases. V shed 0 bases and J 8 bases; nucleotides not matched to a gene: 9. CDR3 length: 15 residues. Looked up from germline, CDR1 is DFQATT and CDR2 is SNEGSKA (reference sequence). The CDR3 region has the DNA TGCAGTGCTAGAGATTGGGGCAGGGGGAACGAAAAACTGTTTTTT. This translates into CSARDWGRGNEKLFF.

This clonotype has just a few counts. The J gene is TRBJ2-5, the V gene TRBV2, with 8 positions matching TRBD2. The CDR3 runs to 16 residues. CDR1 and CDR2 (germline): SNHLY, FYNNEI. V was clipped by 3 bases and J by 7 bases; unmatched bases: 13. This chain's CDR3 is CASSEGTSGPWGTQYF. The CDR3 DNA sequence: TGTGCCAGCAGTGAGGGTACTAGCGGTCCTTGGGGGACCCAGTACTTC.

This clonotype has more than one count but fewer than ten. This rearrangement joins TRBV30 to TRBJ1-5; a possible D gene is TRBD1 (5 bases). Germline V CDR1 and CDR2: GTSNPN, SVGIG (reference sequence). Trimming pared 3 bases from V and 1 base from J, leaving 10 bases between. The CDR3 extends over 14 amino acids. The CDR3 sequence: CAWRRPGSNQPQHF. CDR3 DNA: TGTGCCTGGAGACGGCCAGGGAGCAATCAGCCCCAGCATTTT. The whole variable domain, remainder taken from reference TRBV30 and TRBJ1-5, is SQTIHQWPATLVQPVGSPLSLECTVEGTSNPNLYWYRQAAGRGLQLLFYSVGIGQISSEVPQNLSASRPQDRQFILSSKKLLLSDSGFYLCAWRRPGSNQPQHFGDGTRLSIL.

Only a few counts were recorded for this clonotype. The genes are TRBV2 and TRBJ1-1; D may be TRBD1 (5 bases). CDR1 is SNHLY, CDR2 FYNNEI, per germline. V lost 6 bases and J lost 3, with 14 bases in between. The CDR3 loop spans 14 amino acids. CDR3 sequence: CASSVDRDYTEAFF. The CDR3 DNA is TGTGCCAGCAGCGTCGACAGAGACTACACTGAAGCTTTCTTT.

V usage is TRBV4-1 and J usage is TRBJ2-6, with 9 bases fitting TRBD1. The CDR3 extends over 17 amino acids. The V gene's germline CDR1 is MGHRA and CDR2 YSYEKL. V shed 4 bases, J shed 0 bases, and the junction held 4 bases outside the gene matches. The CDR3 here is CASSRGQGTSGANVLTF. For the CDR3, the DNA is TGCGCCAGCAGCCGGGGACAGGGAACCTCTGGGGCCAACGTCCTGACTTTC.

A few counts support this clonotype. This chain joins TRBV7-2 and TRBJ2-7; D may be TRBD2 (6 bases). In germline, CDR1 is SGHTA, CDR2 FQGNSA. The CDR3 contains 14 residues. The germline V and J ends were trimmed by 5 bases and 5 bases, with 16 bases remaining between them. The CDR3 DNA is TGTACCAGCAGCCCGGGCGGAGGGGTGAACGAGCAGTACTTC. Amino acids: CTSSPGGGVNEQYF.

As concerns this clonotype: A read error may account for a junction end that differs from germline. The V call is TRBV29-1, the J call TRBJ2-5; D gene unclear. Germline CDR1 SQVTM, CDR2 ANQGSEA. The CDR3 is 12 amino acids. The CDR3 DNA is TGCAGCGCCGGCCCGGCTCAAGAGACCCAGTGCTTC. Amino acids: CSAGPAQETQCF.

This clonotype was found once. This sequence joins TRBV6-2 or TRBV6-3 and TRBJ1-2; D perhaps matches TRBD1 (5 bases). The CDR3 contains 12 residues. Germline V gene sequence: CDR1 MNHEY, CDR2 SVGEGT. V lost 11 bases and J lost 8, with 18 bases in between. The CDR3 DNA follows: TGTGCCGCAGGCGGGGCCGGCGGGGGCTACACCTTC. It encodes CAAGGAGGGYTF.

V gene TRBV30 combines with J gene TRBJ2-5, with TRBD2 as a possible D gene (7 bases). Germline lookup yields CDR1 GTSNPN and CDR2 SVGIG (reference sequence). V lost 2 bases to trimming and J lost 5 bases, with 12 bases between them. The CDR3 has 13 residues. Written as DNA, the CDR3 is TGTGCCTGGAGTCTTGAGGGGGGGGAGACCCAGTACTTC. The encoded protein is CAWSLEGGETQYF.

This clonotype was observed a handful of times. The CDR3 DNA reads as TGTGCCAGCAGTTACGAACGGGGACAATACGAGCAGTACTTC. Translating it yields CASSYERGQYEQYF. This chain links TRBV6-5 with TRBJ2-5, with a weak D call TRBD1 (6 bases). The tail of the sequence fits TRBJ2-7 better, so the J call may be wrong. There are 14 residues in the CDR3. Germline V gene lookup returns CDR1 MNHEY and CDR2 SVGAGI.